The 10 T cell receptor beta chains below come from one sample, sequenced in a study of identical twins. MiXCR, applied by TCRdb to the 5' RACE reads, yields one record per CDR3 protein. The sample has hundreds of thousands of distinct CDR3 sequences; roughly 7% are singletons. This sample was also put to use in a study of yellow fever vaccine responses in identical twins.

The sequenced material came from memory (CD45RO+) T cells sorted from blood. These receptors were collected from a woman under 30 in good health.

This clonotype turned up a few times. V is TRBV20-1 and J is TRBJ2-4; D is possibly TRBD2 (6 bases). CDR1 DFQATT and CDR2 SNEGSKA come from the germline V gene (reference sequence). The V and J ends lost 3 bases and 2 bases respectively, with 17 bases between them. The CDR3 is made up of 16 amino acids. CDR3 DNA sequence: TGCAGTGCTAGTGAGGGGACTCCCACGCCCAAAAACATTCAGTACTTC. This translates into CSASEGTPTPKNIQYF.

This clonotype has only a few counts. The V call is TRBV7-3, the J call TRBJ2-5; perhaps TRBD1 as D (5 bases). Between the trimmed V and J ends, which lost 1 base and 0 bases, there was a span of 12 bases. There are 16 residues in the CDR3. In germline, CDR1 is SGHTA, CDR2 FQGTGA. The DNA for the CDR3 is TGTGCCAGCAGCTTAAAGGGGCTAACGTACCAAGAGACCCAGTACTTC. Protein sequence: CASSLKGLTYQETQYF.

The chain combines TRBV12-3 or TRBV12-4 with TRBJ1-2; unclear D gene. Between the trimmed V and J ends, which lost 5 bases and 3 bases, there was a span of 10 bases. This CDR3 spans 13 amino acids. CDR3 in DNA: TGTGCCAGCAGTCCCCCTTATGACTATGGCTACACCTTC. This sequence encodes CASSPPYDYGYTF.

This clonotype was counted between two and nine times. The CDR3 sequence is CASSQLGAARAGELFF. The CDR3 coding sequence is TGTGCCAGCAGTCAACTAGGAGCGGCCAGGGCCGGGGAGCTGTTTTTT. The chain is built from TRBV28 and TRBJ2-2; TRBD1 or TRBD2 may be the D gene (5 bases each). Looked up from germline, CDR1 is MDHEN and CDR2 is SYDVKM. The CDR3 sequence is 16 residues long. The V end lost 5 bases, the J end lost 6 bases, and 19 bases lay between the germline ends.

There are many counts of this clonotype. The chain recombines TRBV27 with TRBJ1-1; a weak D match, TRBD1 (5 bases). The CDR3 has 14 residues. Germline V gives CDR1 MNHEY, CDR2 SMNVEV (reference sequence). V was trimmed by 6 bases and J by 0 bases, leaving 11 bases between them. CDR3 nucleotides: TGTGCCAGCAGGCGGCCAGGGCTGAACACTGAAGCTTTCTTT. It codes for CASRRPGLNTEAFF.

This clonotype was seen many times. This sequence joins TRBV11-3 and TRBJ2-2; 9 bases agree with TRBD2. The V gene end was trimmed by 4 bases and the J gene end by 2 bases; junction bases not matched to a gene: 11. The CDR3 sequence is 18 residues long. In germline, CDR1 is SGHNT, CDR2 YENEEA. CDR3 sequence reads: CASSSPQVAGDNTGELFF. The CDR3 bases are TGTGCCAGCAGCTCCCCCCAGGTAGCGGGAGACAACACCGGGGAGCTGTTTTTT.

The gene calls are TRBV5-8 and TRBJ2-5; either TRBD1 or TRBD2 may supply D (5 bases each). The V end was cut by 5 bases, the J end by 2 bases, with 13 bases between. Germline V gives CDR1 SGHTS, CDR2 YDEGEE. The CDR3 loop spans 14 amino acids. CDR3 nucleotides: TGTGCCAGCAGTTGGGCTGGGACGCAAGAGACCCAGTACTTC. Protein sequence: CASSWAGTQETQYF.

This clonotype was found many times. The chain recombines TRBV7-6 with TRBJ2-5; no clear D gene. This CDR3 contains 13 residues. V was clipped by 8 bases and J by 0 bases, with 10 bases between them. Germline V gene data show CDR1 as SGHVS and CDR2 as FNYEAQ. The chain's CDR3 is CASGSSHQETQYF. The CDR3, as DNA: TGTGCCAGCGGTAGCAGCCACCAAGAGACCCAGTACTTC.

This clonotype appeared a few times. This chain connects TRBV2 to TRBJ1-6; D remains ambiguous. The CDR3 runs to 13 residues. With 7 bases removed from V and 7 bases from J, the gap between germline ends came to 11 bases. Germline V CDR1 and CDR2: SNHLY, FYNNEI. CDR3 sequence reads: CASTMGGNSPLHF. The DNA of the CDR3 is TGTGCCAGCACCATGGGAGGAAATTCACCCCTCCACTTT. The entire variable domain, with the rest obtained from reference TRBV2 and TRBJ1-6, is as follows: EPEVTQTPSHQVTQMGQEVILRCVPISNHLYFYWYRQILGQKVEFLVSFYNNEISEKSEIFDDQFSVERPDGSNFTLKIRSTKLEDSAMYFCASTMGGNSPLHFGNGTRLTVT.

V gene TRBV27 combines with J gene TRBJ2-7; D ambiguous. V dropped 7 bases and J dropped 1 base, with 14 bases sitting between them. The CDR3 consists of 14 residues. Germline V gene sequence: CDR1 MNHEY, CDR2 SMNVEV (reference sequence). The CDR3 protein is CASMSRIPSYEQYF. The CDR3 nucleotides read TGTGCCAGCATGTCACGGATCCCTTCCTACGAGCAGTACTTC.